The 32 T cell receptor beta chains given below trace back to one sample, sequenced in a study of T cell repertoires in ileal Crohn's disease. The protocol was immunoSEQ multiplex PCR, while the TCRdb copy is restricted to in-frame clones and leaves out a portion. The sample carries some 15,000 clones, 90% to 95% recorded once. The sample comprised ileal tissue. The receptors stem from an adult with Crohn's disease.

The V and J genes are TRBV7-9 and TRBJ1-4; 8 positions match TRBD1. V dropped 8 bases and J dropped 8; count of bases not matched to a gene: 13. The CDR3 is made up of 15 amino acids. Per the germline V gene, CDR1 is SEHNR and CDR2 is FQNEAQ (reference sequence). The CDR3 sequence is CASYQTDREREKLFF. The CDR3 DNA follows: TGTGCCAGCTATCAGACGGACAGGGAGAGAGAAAAACTGTTTTTT.

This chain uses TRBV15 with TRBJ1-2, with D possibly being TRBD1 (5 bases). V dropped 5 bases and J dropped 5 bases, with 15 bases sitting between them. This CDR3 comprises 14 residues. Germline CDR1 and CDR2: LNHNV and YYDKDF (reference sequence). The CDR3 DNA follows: TGTGCCACCAGCCCAACCGGGGGGTCTTATGGCTACACCTTC. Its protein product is CATSPTGGSYGYTF.

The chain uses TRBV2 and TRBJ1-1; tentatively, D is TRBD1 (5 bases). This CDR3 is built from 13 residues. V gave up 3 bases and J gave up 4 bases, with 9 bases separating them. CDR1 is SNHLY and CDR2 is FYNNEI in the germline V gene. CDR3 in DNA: TGTGCCAGCAGTGAGGGGCAGGGCACTGAAGCTTTCTTT. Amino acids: CASSEGQGTEAFF. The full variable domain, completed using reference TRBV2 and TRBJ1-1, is EPEVTQTPSHQVTQMGQEVILRCVPISNHLYFYWYRQILGQKVEFLVSFYNNEISEKSEIFDDQFSVERPDGSNFTLKIRSTKLEDSAMYFCASSEGQGTEAFFGQGTRLTVV.

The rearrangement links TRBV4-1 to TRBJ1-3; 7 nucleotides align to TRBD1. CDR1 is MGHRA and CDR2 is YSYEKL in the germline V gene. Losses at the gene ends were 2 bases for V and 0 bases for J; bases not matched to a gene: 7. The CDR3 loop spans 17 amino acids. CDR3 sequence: CASSQTQGTPSGNTIYF. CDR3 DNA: TGCGCCAGCAGCCAAACACAGGGGACTCCCTCTGGAAACACCATATATTTT.

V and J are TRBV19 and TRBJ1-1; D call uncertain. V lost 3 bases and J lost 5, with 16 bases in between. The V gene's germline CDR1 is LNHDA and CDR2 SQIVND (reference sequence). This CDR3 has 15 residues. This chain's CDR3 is CASSISPSSGTEAFF. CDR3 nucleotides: TGTGCCAGTAGTATTTCCCCAAGTAGCGGGACTGAAGCTTTCTTT.

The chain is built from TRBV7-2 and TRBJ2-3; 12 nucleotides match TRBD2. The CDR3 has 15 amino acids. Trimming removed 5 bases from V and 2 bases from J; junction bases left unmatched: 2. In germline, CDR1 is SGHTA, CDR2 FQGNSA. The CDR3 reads CASSRTSGATDTQYF. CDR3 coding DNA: TGTGCCAGCAGCCGGACTAGCGGGGCCACAGATACGCAGTATTTT.

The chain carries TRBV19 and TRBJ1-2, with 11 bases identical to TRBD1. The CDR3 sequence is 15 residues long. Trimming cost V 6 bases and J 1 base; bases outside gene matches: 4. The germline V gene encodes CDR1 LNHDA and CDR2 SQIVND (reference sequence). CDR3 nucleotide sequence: TGTGCCAGTAGCTGGACAGGGGGCCGTAACTATGGCTACACCTTC. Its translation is CASSWTGGRNYGYTF.

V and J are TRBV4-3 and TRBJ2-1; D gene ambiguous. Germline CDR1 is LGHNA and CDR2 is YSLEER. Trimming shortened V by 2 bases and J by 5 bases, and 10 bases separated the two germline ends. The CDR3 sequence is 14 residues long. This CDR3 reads CASSQSRMDNEQFF. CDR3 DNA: TGCGCCAGCAGCCAATCGCGTATGGACAATGAGCAGTTCTTC.

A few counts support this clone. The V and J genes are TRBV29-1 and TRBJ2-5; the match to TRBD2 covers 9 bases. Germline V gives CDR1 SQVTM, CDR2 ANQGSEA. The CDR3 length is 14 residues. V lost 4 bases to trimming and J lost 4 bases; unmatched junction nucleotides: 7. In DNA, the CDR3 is TGCAGCGTTGCTCGCGGGGGGGCAGCAGAGACCCAGTACTTC. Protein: CSVARGGAAETQYF.

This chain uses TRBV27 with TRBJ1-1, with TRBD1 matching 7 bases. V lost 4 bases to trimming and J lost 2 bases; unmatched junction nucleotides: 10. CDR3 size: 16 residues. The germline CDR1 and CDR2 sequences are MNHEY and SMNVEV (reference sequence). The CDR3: CASSSVLRTGNTEAFF. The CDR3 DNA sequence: TGTGCCAGCAGTTCCGTCCTCCGGACAGGTAACACTGAAGCTTTCTTT.

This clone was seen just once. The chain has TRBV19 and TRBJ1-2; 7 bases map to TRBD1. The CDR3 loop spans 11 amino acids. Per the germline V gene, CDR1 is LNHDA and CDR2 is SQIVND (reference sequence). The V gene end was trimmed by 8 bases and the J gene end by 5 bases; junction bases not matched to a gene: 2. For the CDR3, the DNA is TGTGCCAGTGGGACAGTTTATGGCTACACCTTC. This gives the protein CASGTVYGYTF.

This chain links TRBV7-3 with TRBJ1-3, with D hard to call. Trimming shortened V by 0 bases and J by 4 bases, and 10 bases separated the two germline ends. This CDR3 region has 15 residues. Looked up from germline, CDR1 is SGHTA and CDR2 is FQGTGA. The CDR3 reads CASSLTGGRGNTIYF. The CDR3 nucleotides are TGTGCCAGCAGCTTAACGGGCGGGAGGGGAAACACCATATATTTT.

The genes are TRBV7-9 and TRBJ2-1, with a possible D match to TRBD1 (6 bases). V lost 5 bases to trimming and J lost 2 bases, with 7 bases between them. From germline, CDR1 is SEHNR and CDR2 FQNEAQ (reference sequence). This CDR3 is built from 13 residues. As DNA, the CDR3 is TGTGCCAGCAGCCGGGACACCTACAATGAGCAGTTCTTC. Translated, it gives CASSRDTYNEQFF.

CDR3 sequence: CAWSQGAGVLAEAFF. The CDR3 DNA is TGTGCCTGGAGTCAGGGGGCGGGGGTTTTGGCTGAAGCTTTCTTT. The chain uses TRBV30 and TRBJ1-1, with 8 bases that match TRBD1. V dropped 2 bases and J dropped 6; count of bases not matched to a gene: 11. Germline CDR1 reads GTSNPN; CDR2 reads SVGIG (reference sequence). This CDR3 region has 15 residues.

The CDR3 coding sequence is TGTGCCAGCAGTGCCAAGCAGGGGGTCCAGTACTTC. Protein: CASSAKQGVQYF. This rearrangement joins TRBV2 to TRBJ2-5; 7 bases match TRBD1. The germline V gene encodes CDR1 SNHLY and CDR2 FYNNEI. The CDR3 is 12 amino acids. The J segment lost 10 bases and the V segment lost 4 bases, leaving 6 bases of the junction unmatched.

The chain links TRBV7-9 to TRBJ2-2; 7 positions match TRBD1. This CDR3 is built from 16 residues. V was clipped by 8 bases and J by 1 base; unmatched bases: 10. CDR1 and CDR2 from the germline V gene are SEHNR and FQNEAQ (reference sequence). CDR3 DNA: TGTGCCAGCTATTCGCAGGGGGTAGTGAACACCGGGGAGCTGTTTTTT. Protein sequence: CASYSQGVVNTGELFF.

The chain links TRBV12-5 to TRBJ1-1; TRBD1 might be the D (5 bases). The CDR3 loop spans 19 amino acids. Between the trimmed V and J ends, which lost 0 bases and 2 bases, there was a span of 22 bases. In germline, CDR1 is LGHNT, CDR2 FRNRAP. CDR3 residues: CASGLVLSGSDLTNTEAFF. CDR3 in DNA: TGTGCTAGTGGTTTGGTACTGTCAGGGTCGGATCTAACAAACACTGAAGCTTTCTTT.

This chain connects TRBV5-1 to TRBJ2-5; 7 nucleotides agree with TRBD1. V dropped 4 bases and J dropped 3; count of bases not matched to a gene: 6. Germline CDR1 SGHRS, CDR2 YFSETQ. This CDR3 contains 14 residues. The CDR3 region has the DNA TGCGCCAGCAGCCAGGACAGGCCCGAAGAGACCCAGTACTTC. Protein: CASSQDRPEETQYF.

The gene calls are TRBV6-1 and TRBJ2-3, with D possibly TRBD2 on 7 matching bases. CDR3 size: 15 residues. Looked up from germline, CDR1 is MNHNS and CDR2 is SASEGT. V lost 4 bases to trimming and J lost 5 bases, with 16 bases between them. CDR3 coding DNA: TGTGCCAGCAGTGGGGTGGGGGGGCTGTTAGATACGCAGTATTTT. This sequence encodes CASSGVGGLLDTQYF.

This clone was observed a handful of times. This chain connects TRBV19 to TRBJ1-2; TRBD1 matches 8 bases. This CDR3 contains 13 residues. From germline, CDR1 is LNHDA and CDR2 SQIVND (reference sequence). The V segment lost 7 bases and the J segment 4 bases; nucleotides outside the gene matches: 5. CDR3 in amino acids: CASTADRGYGYTF. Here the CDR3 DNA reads TGTGCCAGTACCGCCGACAGGGGCTATGGCTACACCTTC.

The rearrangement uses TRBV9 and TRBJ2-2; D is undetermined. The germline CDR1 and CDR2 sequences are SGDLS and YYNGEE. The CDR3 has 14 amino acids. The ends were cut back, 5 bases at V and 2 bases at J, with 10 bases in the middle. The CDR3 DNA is TGTGCCAGCAGTGTCAAGCTTAACACCGGGGAGCTGTTTTTT. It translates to CASSVKLNTGELFF.

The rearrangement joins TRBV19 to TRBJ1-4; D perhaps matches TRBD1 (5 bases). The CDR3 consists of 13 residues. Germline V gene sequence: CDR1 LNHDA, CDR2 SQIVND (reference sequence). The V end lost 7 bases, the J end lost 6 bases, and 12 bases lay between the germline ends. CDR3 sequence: CASMARADEKLFF. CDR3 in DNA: TGTGCCAGTATGGCCAGGGCAGATGAAAAACTGTTTTTT.

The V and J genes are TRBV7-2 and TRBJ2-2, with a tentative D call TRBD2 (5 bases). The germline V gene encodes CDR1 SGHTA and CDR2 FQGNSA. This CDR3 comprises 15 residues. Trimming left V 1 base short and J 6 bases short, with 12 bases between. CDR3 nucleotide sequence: TGTGCCAGCAGCTTAGATAGTCGGGAATCCGGGGAGCTGTTTTTT. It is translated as CASSLDSRESGELFF.

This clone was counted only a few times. The CDR3 sequence is CASSLGYQGSYEQYF. The CDR3 region has the DNA TGTGCCAGCAGCTTAGGCTATCAGGGCTCCTACGAGCAGTACTTC. The V and J genes are TRBV7-8 and TRBJ2-7, with D maybe TRBD1 (5 bases). V was clipped by 1 base and J by 0 bases, with 10 bases between them. The CDR3 consists of 15 residues. Germline V gene sequence: CDR1 SGHVS, CDR2 FQNEAQ.

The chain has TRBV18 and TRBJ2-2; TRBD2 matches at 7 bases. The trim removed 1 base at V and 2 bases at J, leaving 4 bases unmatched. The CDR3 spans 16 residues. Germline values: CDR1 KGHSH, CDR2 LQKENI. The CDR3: CASSPLSGVNTGELFF. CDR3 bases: TGTGCCAGCTCACCACTCAGCGGGGTCAACACCGGGGAGCTGTTTTTT.

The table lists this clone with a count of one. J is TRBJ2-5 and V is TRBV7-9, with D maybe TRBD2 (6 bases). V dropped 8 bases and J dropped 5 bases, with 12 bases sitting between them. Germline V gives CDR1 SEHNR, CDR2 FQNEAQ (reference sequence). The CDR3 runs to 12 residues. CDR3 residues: CASSREVETQYF. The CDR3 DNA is TGTGCCAGCTCGAGGGAGGTCGAGACCCAGTACTTC.

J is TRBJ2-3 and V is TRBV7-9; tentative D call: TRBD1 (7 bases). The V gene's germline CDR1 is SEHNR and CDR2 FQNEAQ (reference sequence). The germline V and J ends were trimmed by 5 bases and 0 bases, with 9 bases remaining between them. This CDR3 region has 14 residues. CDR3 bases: TGTGCCAGCAGCCCAGGGGGGAGCACAGATACGCAGTATTTT. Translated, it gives CASSPGGSTDTQYF.

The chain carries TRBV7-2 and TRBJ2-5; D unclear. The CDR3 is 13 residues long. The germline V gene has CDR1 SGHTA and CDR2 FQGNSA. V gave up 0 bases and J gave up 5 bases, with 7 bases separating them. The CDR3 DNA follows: TGTGCCAGCAGCTTAGCCGAGGCGGAGACCCAGTACTTC. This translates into CASSLAEAETQYF.

The DNA for the CDR3 is TGCAGCGTTGAGGGACAGGGAATCACAGATACGCAGTATTTT. It specifies CSVEGQGITDTQYF. J is TRBJ2-3 and V is TRBV29-1, with 9 bases identical to TRBD1. The ends lost 3 bases at V and 2 bases at J; junction bases unmatched: 3. Germline V CDR1 and CDR2: SQVTM, ANQGSEA. The CDR3 covers 14 residues.

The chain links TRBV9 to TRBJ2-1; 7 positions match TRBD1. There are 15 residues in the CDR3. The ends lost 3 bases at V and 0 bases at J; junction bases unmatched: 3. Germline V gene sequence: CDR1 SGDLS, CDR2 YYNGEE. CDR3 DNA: TGTGCCAGCAGCGGGGGGACAGCCTCCTACAATGAGCAGTTCTTC. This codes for CASSGGTASYNEQFF.

The CDR3 sequence is CATSQGAPYEQYF. The CDR3 DNA is TGTGCCACCTCGCAGGGGGCCCCTTACGAGCAGTACTTC. V and J are TRBV10-3 and TRBJ2-7; TRBD1 matches at 8 bases. This CDR3 is built from 13 residues. After removal of 10 bases from V and 4 bases from J, the junction contained 9 bases not matched to a gene. CDR1 ENHRY and CDR2 SYGVKD come from the germline V gene.

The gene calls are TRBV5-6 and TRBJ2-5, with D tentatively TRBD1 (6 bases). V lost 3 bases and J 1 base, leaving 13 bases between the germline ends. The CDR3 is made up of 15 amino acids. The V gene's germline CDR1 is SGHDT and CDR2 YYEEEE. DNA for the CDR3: TGTGCCAGCAGCTACCAAGGACAGCCCCAAGAGACCCAGTACTTC. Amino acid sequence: CASSYQGQPQETQYF. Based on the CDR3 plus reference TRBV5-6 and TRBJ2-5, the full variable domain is DAGVTQSPTHLIKTRGQQVTLRCSPKSGHDTVSWYQQALGQGPQFIFQYYEEEERQRGNFPDRFSGHQFPNYSSELNVNALLLGDSALYLCASSYQGQPQETQYFGPGTRLLVL.